A selection of T cell receptor beta chains follows, all from one sample in a study of PD-1 blockade in classical Hodgkin lymphoma. Libraries were prepared by immunoSEQ multiplex PCR; TCRdb keeps only in-frame clonotypes and omits some of them. The sample holds about 110,000 clones, 80% to 90% seen once. Source: peripheral blood mononuclear cells (PBMCs), taken before the second cycle of nivolumab. Receptor source: a human donor with classical Hodgkin lymphoma. Each CDR3 is given with its conserved first and last residue. The order of the fields is V gene, D gene, clone size, J gene, CDR3 protein, CDR3 DNA. A D gene is named only where the DNA matches it firmly. Clone size is not always given. Where it is, it says once, few, many or a class for expanded clones.

>TRBV7-6|.|.|TRBJ2-1
CASSLGQAYNEQFF
TGTGCCAGCAGCTTAGGGCAGGCCTACAATGAGCAGTTCTTC
>TRBV29-1|.|.|TRBJ1-3
CSTETLSGNTIYF
TGCAGCACTGAGACACTCTCTGGAAACACCATATATTTT
>TRBV5-1|.|.|TRBJ2-1
CASSFRASNEQFF
TGCGCCAGCAGCTTTCGAGCTTCCAATGAGCAGTTCTTC
>TRBV6-6|.|.|TRBJ1-1
CASCGTTMEAFF
TGTGCCAGCTGTGGCACAACGATGGAGGCTTTCTTT
>TRBV4-1|.|.|TRBJ2-3
CASSQGWATDTQYF
TGCGCCAGCAGCCAGGGTTGGGCCACAGATACGCAGTATTTT
>TRBV10-3|.|.|TRBJ2-7
CAISVAQEQYF
TGTGCCATCAGTGTCGCGCAAGAGCAGTACTTC
>TRBV5-4|TRBD1|few|TRBJ1-2
CASRKQGAHGYTF
TGTGCCAGCAGGAAACAGGGGGCTCACGGCTACACCTTC
>TRBV6-5|.|.|TRBJ2-1
CASRKLGGNEQFF
TGTGCCAGCAGAAAACTGGGGGGAAATGAGCAGTTCTTC
>TRBV1|.|.|TRBJ1-1
CTSSQERGDTEAFF
TGCACCAGCAGCCAAGAACGGGGGGACACTGAAGCTTTCTTT
>TRBV5-1|.|few|TRBJ1-2
CASLLGGANYGYTF
TGCGCCAGCTTGCTCGGGGGTGCTAACTATGGCTACACCTTC
>TRBV7-8|.|.|TRBJ2-3
CASSSWDKDTQYF
TGTGCCAGCAGCTCATGGGACAAAGATACGCAGTATTTT
>TRBV27|TRBD1|few|TRBJ1-5
CASGNFDRDNQPQHF
TGTGCCAGCGGAAACTTTGACAGGGACAATCAGCCCCAGCATTTT
>TRBV4-1|TRBD1|.|TRBJ2-7
CASSQVSTGGSYEQYF
TGCGCCAGCAGCCAAGTCTCAACAGGGGGCTCCTACGAGCAGTACTTC
>TRBV7-9|.|.|TRBJ2-6
CASSFDGGPWSSGANVLTF
TGTGCCAGCAGCTTCGATGGGGGTCCCTGGAGCTCTGGGGCCAACGTCCTGACTTTC
>TRBV7-9|TRBD2|once|TRBJ2-1
CASSDPLAVHNEQFF
TGTGCCAGCAGCGACCCGCTAGCGGTACACAATGAGCAGTTCTTC
>TRBV5-5|TRBD1|.|TRBJ1-2
CASSSSTGPGYTF
TGTGCCAGCAGCTCATCGACAGGGCCCGGCTACACCTTC
>TRBV7-2|.|.|TRBJ2-5
CASSLVGAIQETQYF
TGTGCCAGCAGCTTAGTGGGAGCCATCCAAGAGACCCAGTACTTC
>TRBV5-8|.|.|TRBJ2-7
CASSPLYEQYF
TGTGCCAGCAGCCCGCTCTACGAGCAGTACTTC
>TRBV7-2|.|.|TRBJ2-4
CASSFGQLHKNIQYF
TGTGCCAGCAGCTTCGGACAGCTGCACAAAAACATTCAGTACTTC
>TRBV4-3|TRBD1|.|TRBJ2-6
CASSRGQLSGANVLTF
TGCGCCAGCAGCCGGGGACAGCTCTCTGGGGCCAACGTCCTGACTTTC
>TRBV7-6|TRBD1|once|TRBJ1-1
CASSTQPGGGTEAFF
TGTGCCAGCAGCACACAACCAGGGGGAGGCACTGAAGCTTTCTTT
>TRBV6-5|.|.|TRBJ2-1
CASSYDTGNEQFF
TGTGCCAGCAGTTACGATACCGGGAATGAGCAGTTCTTC
>TRBV18|TRBD1|.|TRBJ1-2
CASSPTQGGYYGYTF
TGTGCCAGCTCACCAACGCAGGGGGGGTACTATGGCTACACCTTC
>TRBV6-5|.|once|TRBJ1-6
CASSYEGRQNSPLHF
TGTGCCAGCAGTTACGAGGGACGGCAAAATTCACCCCTCCACTTT
>TRBV5-4|TRBD1|.|TRBJ1-5
CASSLGGDRGTQPQHF
TGTGCCAGCAGCTTGGGGGGAGACAGGGGGACGCAGCCCCAGCATTTT
>TRBV6-1|TRBD1|.|TRBJ1-2
CASSWGQGASSGYTF
TGTGCCAGCAGTTGGGGACAGGGGGCGTCGAGTGGCTACACCTTC
>TRBV28|.|.|TRBJ1-1
CASSAWRPSRNTEAFF
TGTGCCAGCAGTGCGTGGAGGCCGAGTCGGAACACTGAAGCTTTCTTT
>TRBV27|TRBD2|.|TRBJ2-7
CASSKLAGSSYEQYF
TGTGCCAGCAGTAAACTAGCGGGCAGCTCCTACGAGCAGTACTTC
>TRBV6-5|TRBD1|.|TRBJ2-7
CASSTPGQGAYEQYF
TGTGCCAGCAGTACTCCGGGACAGGGGGCCTACGAGCAGTACTTC
>TRBV7-2|TRBD2|.|TRBJ2-1
CASSIPLSGSREVYEQFF
TGTGCCAGCAGCATCCCTTTAAGCGGGAGTCGGGAAGTCTATGAGCAGTTCTTC
>TRBV30|TRBD1|few|TRBJ1-1
CAWSTDRDTEAFF
TGTGCCTGGAGTACCGACAGGGACACTGAAGCTTTCTTT
>TRBV6-6|.|.|TRBJ1-2
CASSYSRGRDYGYTF
TGTGCCAGCAGTTACTCACGGGGGAGGGACTATGGCTACACCTTC
>TRBV5-4|.|few|TRBJ2-7
CASSLNPLAYEQYF
TGTGCCAGCAGCTTAAACCCCTTGGCCTACGAGCAGTACTTC
>TRBV4-2|TRBD1|.|TRBJ2-3
CASSPDRVADTQYF
TGTGCCAGCAGCCCGGACAGGGTCGCAGATACGCAGTATTTT
>TRBV7-8|TRBD1|.|TRBJ1-1
CASSLADRLGTEAFF
TGTGCCAGCAGCTTAGCGGACAGGCTGGGCACTGAAGCTTTCTTT
>TRBV27|.|.|TRBJ1-5
CASSLIGRAGNQPQHF
TGTGCCAGCAGTTTAATCGGCAGGGCAGGCAATCAGCCCCAGCATTTT
>TRBV4-1|.|.|TRBJ1-2
CASSQDRAGVDYGYTF
TGCGCCAGCAGCCAAGATCGCGCAGGGGTCGACTATGGCTACACCTTC
>TRBV5-1|TRBD1|.|TRBJ1-4
CASSLRRTGPNEKLFF
TGCGCCAGCAGCTTACGTCGGACAGGACCTAATGAAAAACTGTTTTTT
>TRBV5-4|TRBD1|.|TRBJ2-1
CASSRTGWNNEQFF
TGTGCCAGCAGCCGGACAGGGTGGAATAATGAGCAGTTCTTC
>TRBV5-4|.|.|TRBJ2-7
CASSYPGRYEQYF
TGTGCCAGCAGCTACCCCGGACGGTACGAGCAGTACTTC
>TRBV27|.|.|TRBJ2-1
CASGGQSGTRYNEQFF
TGTGCCAGCGGTGGACAGTCCGGGACCAGGTACAATGAGCAGTTCTTC
>TRBV25-1|.|.|TRBJ1-1
CASSEGAGWNTEAFF
TGTGCCAGCAGTGAAGGGGCAGGGTGGAACACTGAAGCTTTCTTT
>TRBV5-6|TRBD1|.|TRBJ1-2
CASSLSRTGYGYTF
TGTGCCAGCAGCCTTTCGAGGACAGGCTATGGCTACACCTTC